The clone carrying this TCR beta chain was recorded a few times. Its antigen remains unknown. The germline V gene encodes CDR1 DFQATT and CDR2 SNEGSKA (reference sequence). Trimming left V 2 bases short and J 7 bases short, with 11 bases between. This CDR3 comprises 13 residues. These data originate in a study of blood T cells in healthy people across ages. Sample-barcoded 5' priming and a J-beta primer mix drove a second PCR of about 6 to 12 cycles. Researchers report that each sample yielded at least 2.5 million CDR3-containing paired-end reads. One entry per CDR3 protein results from TCRdb running MiXCR on the 5' RACE reads. The sample holds under 2 million distinct CDR3 sequences, about 32% seen once. Study findings and constraints: Diversity estimated from one million T cells was considered an underestimate. Across the age range, TCR beta diversity per million T cells fell in a roughly linear way. No conclusive comparison of naive versus antigen-experienced cells was possible with unsorted PBMCs.

The sequence came from a woman in her 30s in good health. This chain links TRBV20-1 with TRBJ1-4; D is uncertain. The sequencing input was blood. The chain's CDR3 is CSARRAEGEKLFF. CDR3 DNA sequence: TGCAGTGCTAGAAGAGCGGAGGGTGAAAAACTGTTTTTT.